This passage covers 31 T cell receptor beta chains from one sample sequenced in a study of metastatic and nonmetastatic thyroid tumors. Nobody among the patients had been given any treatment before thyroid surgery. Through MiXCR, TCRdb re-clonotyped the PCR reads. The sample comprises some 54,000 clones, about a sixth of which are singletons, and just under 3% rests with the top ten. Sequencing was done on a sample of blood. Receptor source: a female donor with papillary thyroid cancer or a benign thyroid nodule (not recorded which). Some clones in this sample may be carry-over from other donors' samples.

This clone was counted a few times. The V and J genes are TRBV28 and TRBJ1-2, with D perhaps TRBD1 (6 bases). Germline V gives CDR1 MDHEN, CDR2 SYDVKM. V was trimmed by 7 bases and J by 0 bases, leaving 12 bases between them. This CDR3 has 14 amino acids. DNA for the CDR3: TGTGCCAGCATTGTGACAGGTCCTAACTATGGCTACACCTTC. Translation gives CASIVTGPNYGYTF.

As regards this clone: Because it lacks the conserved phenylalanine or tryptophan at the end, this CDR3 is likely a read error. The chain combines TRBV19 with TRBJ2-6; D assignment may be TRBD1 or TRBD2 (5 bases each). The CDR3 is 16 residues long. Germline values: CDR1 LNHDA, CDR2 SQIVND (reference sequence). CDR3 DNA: TGTGCAACCGCCCGGGGCCGGACCTCTGGGGCCAACGTCCTGACTTTA. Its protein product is CATARGRTSGANVLTL.

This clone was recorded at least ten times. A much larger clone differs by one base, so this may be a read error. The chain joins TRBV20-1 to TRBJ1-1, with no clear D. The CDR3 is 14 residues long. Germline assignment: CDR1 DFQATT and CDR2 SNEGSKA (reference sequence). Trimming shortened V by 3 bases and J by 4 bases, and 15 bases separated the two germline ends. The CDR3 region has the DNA TGCAGTGCTAGCCGGGTCCCAAGGAGCACTGAAGCTTTCTTT. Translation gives CSASRVPRSTEAFF.

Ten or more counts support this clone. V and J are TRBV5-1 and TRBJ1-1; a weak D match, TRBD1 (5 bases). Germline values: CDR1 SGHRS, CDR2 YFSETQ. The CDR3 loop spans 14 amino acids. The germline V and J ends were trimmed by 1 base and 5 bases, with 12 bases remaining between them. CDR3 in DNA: TGCGCCAGCAGCTTGTCAGGGTCGTGGACTGAAGCTTTCTTT. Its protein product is CASSLSGSWTEAFF.

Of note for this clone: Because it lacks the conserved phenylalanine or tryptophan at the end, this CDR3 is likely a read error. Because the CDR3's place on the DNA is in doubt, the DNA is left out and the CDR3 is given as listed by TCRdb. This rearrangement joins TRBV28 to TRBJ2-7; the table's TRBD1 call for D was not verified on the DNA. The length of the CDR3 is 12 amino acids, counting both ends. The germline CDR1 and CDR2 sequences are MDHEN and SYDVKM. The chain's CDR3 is CASSNPGASVLI.

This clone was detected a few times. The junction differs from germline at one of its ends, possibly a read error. CDR3 amino acids: CASSRKRGRGSHEKYF. As DNA, the CDR3 is TGTGCCAGCAGTCGCAAAAGGGGGCGCGGGTCCCACGAGAAGTACTTC. The chain combines TRBV28 with TRBJ2-7, with TRBD1 matching over 7 bases. CDR1 is MDHEN, CDR2 SYDVKM, per germline. The CDR3 is 16 amino acids.

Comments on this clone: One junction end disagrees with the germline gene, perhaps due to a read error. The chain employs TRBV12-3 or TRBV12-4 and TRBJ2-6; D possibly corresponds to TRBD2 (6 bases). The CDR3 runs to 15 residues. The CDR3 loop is CASTFGGSGAKVLTF. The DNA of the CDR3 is TGTGCAAGCACCTTTGGGGGGTCTGGGGCCAAAGTCCTGACTTTC.

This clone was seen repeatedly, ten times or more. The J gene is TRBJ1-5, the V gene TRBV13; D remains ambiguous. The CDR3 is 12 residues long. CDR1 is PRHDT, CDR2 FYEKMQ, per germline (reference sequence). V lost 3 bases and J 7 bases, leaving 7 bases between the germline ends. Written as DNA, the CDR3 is TGTGCCAGCAGCTTTTATAACCAGCCCCAGCATTTT. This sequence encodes CASSFYNQPQHF. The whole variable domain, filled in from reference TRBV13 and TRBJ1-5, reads AAGVIQSPRHLIKEKRETATLKCYPIPRHDTVYWYQQGPGQDPQFLISFYEKMQSDKGSIPDRFSAQQFSDYHSELNMSSLELGDSALYFCASSFYNQPQHFGDGTRLSIL.

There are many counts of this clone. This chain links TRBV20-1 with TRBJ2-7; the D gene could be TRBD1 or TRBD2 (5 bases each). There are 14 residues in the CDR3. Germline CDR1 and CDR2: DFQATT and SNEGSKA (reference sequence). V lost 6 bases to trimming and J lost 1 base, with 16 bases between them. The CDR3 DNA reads TGCAGTGCCCAGACCGGGACGTATTCCTACGAGCAGTACTTC. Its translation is CSAQTGTYSYEQYF.

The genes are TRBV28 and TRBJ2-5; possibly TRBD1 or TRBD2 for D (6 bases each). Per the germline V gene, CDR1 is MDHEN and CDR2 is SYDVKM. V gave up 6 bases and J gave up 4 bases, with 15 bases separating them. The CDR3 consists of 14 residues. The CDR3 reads CASSLGGNLETQYF. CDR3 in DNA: TGTGCCAGCAGCCTAGGGGGGAACCTAGAGACCCAGTACTTC.

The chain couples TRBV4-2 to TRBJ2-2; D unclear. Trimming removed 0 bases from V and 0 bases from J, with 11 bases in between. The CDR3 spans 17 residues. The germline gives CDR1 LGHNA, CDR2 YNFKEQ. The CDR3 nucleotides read TGTGCCAGCAGCCAAGAAGCCGCCTTCGCGAACACCGGGGAGCTGTTTTTT. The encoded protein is CASSQEAAFANTGELFF.

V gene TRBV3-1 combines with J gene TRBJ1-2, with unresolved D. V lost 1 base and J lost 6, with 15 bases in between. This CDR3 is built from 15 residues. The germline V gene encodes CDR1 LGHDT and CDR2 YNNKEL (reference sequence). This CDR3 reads CASSQVLREEDGYTF. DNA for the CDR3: TGTGCCAGCAGCCAAGTTCTTAGAGAGGAAGATGGCTACACCTTC.

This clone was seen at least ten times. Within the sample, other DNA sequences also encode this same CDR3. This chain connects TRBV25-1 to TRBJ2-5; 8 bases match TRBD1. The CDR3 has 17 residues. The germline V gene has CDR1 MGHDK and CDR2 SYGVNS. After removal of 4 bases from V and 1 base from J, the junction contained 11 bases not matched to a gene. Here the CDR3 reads CASSGQGDRSTQETQYF. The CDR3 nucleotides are TGTGCCAGCAGTGGCCAAGGGGACAGGAGCACCCAAGAGACCCAGTACTTC.

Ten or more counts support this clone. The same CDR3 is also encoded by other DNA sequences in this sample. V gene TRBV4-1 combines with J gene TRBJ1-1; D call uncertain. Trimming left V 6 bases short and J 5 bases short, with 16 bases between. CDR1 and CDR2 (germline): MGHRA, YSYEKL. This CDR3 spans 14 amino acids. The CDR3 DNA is TGCGCCAGCAGAGGGATATTGAAAGATACTGAAGCTTTCTTT. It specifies CASRGILKDTEAFF.

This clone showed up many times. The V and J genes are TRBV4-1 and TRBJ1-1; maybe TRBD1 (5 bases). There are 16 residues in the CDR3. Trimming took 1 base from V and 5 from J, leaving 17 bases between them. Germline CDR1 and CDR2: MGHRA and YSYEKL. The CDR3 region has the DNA TGCGCCAGCAGCCAAGGTCGTCCCTGGGGGAAAACTGAAGCTTTCTTT. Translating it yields CASSQGRPWGKTEAFF.

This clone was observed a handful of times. The DNA for the CDR3 is TGTGCCAGCAGCCAAGGGACAGGGGGCGAAAAACTGTTTTTT. It yields the protein CASSQGTGGEKLFF. The V call is TRBV28, the J call TRBJ1-4; 12 bases are a match to TRBD1. Germline V gene sequence: CDR1 MDHEN, CDR2 SYDVKM. The J segment lost 8 bases and the V segment lost 6 bases, leaving 4 bases of the junction unmatched. There are 14 residues in the CDR3.

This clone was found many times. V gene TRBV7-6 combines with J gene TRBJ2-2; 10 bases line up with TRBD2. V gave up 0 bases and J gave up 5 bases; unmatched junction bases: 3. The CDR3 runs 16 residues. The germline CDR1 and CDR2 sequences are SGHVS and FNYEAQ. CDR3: CASSLASGRRTGELFF. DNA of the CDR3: TGTGCCAGCAGCTTAGCTAGCGGGAGGAGGACCGGGGAGCTGTTTTTT.

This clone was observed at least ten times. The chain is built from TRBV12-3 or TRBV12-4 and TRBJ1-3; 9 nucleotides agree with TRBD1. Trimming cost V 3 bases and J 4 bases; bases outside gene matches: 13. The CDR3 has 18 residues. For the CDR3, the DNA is TGTGCCAGCAGTTTCCTCCCGTGGGGCGGACAGGGGGGAAACACCATATATTTT. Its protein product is CASSFLPWGGQGGNTIYF.

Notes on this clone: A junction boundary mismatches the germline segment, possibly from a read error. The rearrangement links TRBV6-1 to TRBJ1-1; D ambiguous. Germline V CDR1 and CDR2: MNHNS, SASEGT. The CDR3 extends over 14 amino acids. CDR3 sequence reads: CASSNPPWNTESFF. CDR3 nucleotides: TGTGCCAGCAGTAACCCCCCCTGGAACACTGAATCTTTCTTT.

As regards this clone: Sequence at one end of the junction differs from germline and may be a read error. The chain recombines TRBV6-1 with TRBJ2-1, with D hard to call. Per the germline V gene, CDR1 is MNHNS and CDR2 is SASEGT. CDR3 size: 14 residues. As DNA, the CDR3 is TGTGCCAGCAGTCAAGCTGGTCCCTACAATGAGCAGTTCTTC. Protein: CASSQAGPYNEQFF.

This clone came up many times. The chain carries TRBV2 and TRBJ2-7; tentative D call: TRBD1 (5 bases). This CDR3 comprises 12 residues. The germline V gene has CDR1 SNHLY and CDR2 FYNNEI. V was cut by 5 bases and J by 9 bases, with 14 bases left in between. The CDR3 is CASSRAPQGQYF. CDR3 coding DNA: TGTGCCAGCAGTCGGGCCCCCCAGGGGCAGTACTTC.

The CDR3, as DNA: TGTGCCAGCAGCCCGCCTGGCTTTGTTGAGCAGTACTTC. Its translation is CASSPPGFVEQYF. The chain joins TRBV7-3 to TRBJ2-7, with D hard to call. CDR1 and CDR2 from the germline V gene are SGHTA and FQGTGA. The CDR3 consists of 13 residues. Trimming shortened V by 5 bases and J by 7 bases, and 15 bases separated the two germline ends.

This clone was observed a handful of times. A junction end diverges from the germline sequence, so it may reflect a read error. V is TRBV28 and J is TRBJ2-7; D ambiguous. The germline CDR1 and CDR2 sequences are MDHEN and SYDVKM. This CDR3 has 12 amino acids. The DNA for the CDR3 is TGTGCCAGCATCGTCAACACCTACGAGCATTACTTC. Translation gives CASIVNTYEHYF.

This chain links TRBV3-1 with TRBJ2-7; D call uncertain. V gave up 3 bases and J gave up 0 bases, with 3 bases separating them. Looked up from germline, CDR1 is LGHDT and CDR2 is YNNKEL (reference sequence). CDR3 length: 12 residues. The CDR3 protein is CASSHDSYEQYF. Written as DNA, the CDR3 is TGTGCCAGCAGCCACGACTCCTACGAGCAGTACTTC.

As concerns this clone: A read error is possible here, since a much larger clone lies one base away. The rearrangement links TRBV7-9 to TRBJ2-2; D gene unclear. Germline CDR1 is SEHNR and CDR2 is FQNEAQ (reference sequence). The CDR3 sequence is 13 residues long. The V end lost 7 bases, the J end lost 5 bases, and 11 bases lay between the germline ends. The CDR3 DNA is TGTGCCAGCATCTTCAAGGGTACCGGGGAGCTGTTTTTT. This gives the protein CASIFKGTGELFF.

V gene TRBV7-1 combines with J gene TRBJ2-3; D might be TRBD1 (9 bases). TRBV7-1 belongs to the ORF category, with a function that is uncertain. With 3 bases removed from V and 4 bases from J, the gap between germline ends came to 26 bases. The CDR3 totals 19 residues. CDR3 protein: CASSSGTGPGLVFADTQYF. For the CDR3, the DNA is TGTGCCAGCAGCTCCGGGACAGGGCCGGGACTAGTATTCGCAGATACGCAGTATTTT.

The CDR3 is CASSYTLNRDAHEQYF. The CDR3 DNA sequence: TGTGCCAGCAGCTACACCCTAAACCGGGACGCCCACGAGCAGTACTTC. The chain recombines TRBV11-1 with TRBJ2-7; either TRBD1 or TRBD2 may fit D (5 bases each). From germline, CDR1 is SGHAT and CDR2 FQDESV (reference sequence). Trimming took 4 bases from V and 5 from J, leaving 21 bases between them. This CDR3 is 16 amino acids long.

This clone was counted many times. Here the CDR3 reads CASTRSLLSNQPQHF. DNA of the CDR3: TGCGCCAGCACAAGATCCCTATTGAGCAATCAGCCCCAGCATTTT. This rearrangement joins TRBV4-1 to TRBJ1-5; D is ambiguous. The CDR3 spans 15 residues. CDR1 and CDR2 from the germline V gene are MGHRA and YSYEKL. The ends were cut back, 7 bases at V and 1 base at J, with 14 bases in the middle.

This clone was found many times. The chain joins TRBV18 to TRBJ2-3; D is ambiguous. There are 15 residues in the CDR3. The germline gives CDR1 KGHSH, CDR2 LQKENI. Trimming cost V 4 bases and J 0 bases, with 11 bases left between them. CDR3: CASSLQFPSTDTQYF. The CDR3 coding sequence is TGTGCCAGCTCACTGCAATTCCCAAGCACAGATACGCAGTATTTT.

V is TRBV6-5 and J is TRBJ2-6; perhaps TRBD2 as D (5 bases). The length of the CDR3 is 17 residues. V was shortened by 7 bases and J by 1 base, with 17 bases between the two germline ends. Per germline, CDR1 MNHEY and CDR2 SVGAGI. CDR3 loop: CASITREHTSGANVLTF. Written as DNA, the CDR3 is TGTGCCAGCATCACCCGGGAACATACTTCTGGGGCCAACGTCCTGACTTTC.

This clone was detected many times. CDR3 residues: CASSLPPKVRESTDTQYF. The CDR3 nucleotides are TGTGCCAGCAGCTTACCTCCCAAAGTGCGGGAAAGCACAGATACGCAGTATTTT. J is TRBJ2-3 and V is TRBV7-9; possible D gene TRBD2, 6 bases. The CDR3 totals 18 residues. Germline V gives CDR1 SEHNR, CDR2 FQNEAQ (reference sequence). V was pared by 2 bases and J by 0 bases, with 18 bases between.